These 5 T cell receptor beta chains came from one sample sequenced in a study of cytomegalovirus exposure and HLA in healthy donors. Data came from immunoSEQ multiplex PCR; TCRdb stores just in-frame clones and leaves some out. The top ten hold 0.95% to 1.5% of the sample, which has roughly 250,000 clones, roughly 86% seen once. Input material: PBMCs. These receptors were obtained from a woman younger than 45 in good health and CMV-seropositive.

The chain combines TRBV6-1 with TRBJ1-2; no firm D call. CDR1 and CDR2 (germline): MNHNS, SASEGT. Trimming stripped 6 bases from V and 2 bases from J, with 13 bases between. The CDR3 has 14 amino acids. CDR3 loop: CASRYRFPNYGYTF. The CDR3 DNA reads TGTGCCAGCAGGTACAGATTCCCCAACTATGGCTACACCTTC.

V usage is TRBV28 and J usage is TRBJ1-5, with a weak D call TRBD1 (5 bases). Trimming took 7 bases from V and 5 from J, leaving 12 bases between them. The CDR3 is 13 residues long. The germline V gene has CDR1 MDHEN and CDR2 SYDVKM. The CDR3 loop reads CASTVTVHQPQHF. In DNA form, the CDR3 reads TGTGCCAGCACCGTGACAGTCCATCAGCCCCAGCATTTT.

This clone was recorded a few times. The chain carries TRBV5-1 and TRBJ2-7; 11 positions agree with TRBD2. Losses at the gene ends were 4 bases for V and 7 bases for J; bases not matched to a gene: 13. The germline gives CDR1 SGHRS, CDR2 YFSETQ. The CDR3 is 16 amino acids. The CDR3, as DNA: TGCGCCAGCAGCGCACGGACTAGCGGGTTAGGGGGGGAGCAGTACTTC. Residues: CASSARTSGLGGEQYF.

The chain combines TRBV28 with TRBJ2-1, with 10 bases aligning to TRBD2. The CDR3 contains 16 residues. Germline CDR1 and CDR2: MDHEN and SYDVKM. V lost 7 bases, J lost 6 bases, and 12 bases stayed unmatched. Here the CDR3 DNA reads TGTGCCAGCAAATCCCGGCAGCGGGAGGGTATCAATGAGCAGTTCTTC. Encoded protein: CASKSRQREGINEQFF.

This chain joins TRBV11-3 and TRBJ1-4; D call uncertain. The V end lost 1 base, the J end lost 0 bases, and 6 bases lay between the germline ends. This CDR3 region has 15 residues. The V gene's germline CDR1 is SGHNT and CDR2 YENEEA. Here the CDR3 DNA reads TGTGCCAGCAGCTTAGGTAGAACAACTAATGAAAAACTGTTTTTT. Its protein product is CASSLGRTTNEKLFF.